These T cell receptor beta chains were read from a single sample in a study of identifying expanded T cells in peripheral blood. The data were produced by immunoSEQ multiplex PCR, yet TCRdb's version contains in-frame clones alone and is incomplete. The sample has tens of thousands of clones, 88% seen once. The sequenced sample was blood. These receptors came from a person aged 18 to 75 in good health. Each CDR3 is given with its conserved first and last residue. A D gene is named only where the DNA matches it firmly. The listing skips clone size in some rows; elsewhere it reads once, few, many or a size class.

v_call: TRBV30; d_call: TRBD1; j_call: TRBJ1-4; clone_size: .; cdr3_nt: TGTGCCTGGAGAAGACAGGGGCCAAATGAAAAACTGTTTTTT; cdr3_aa: CAWRRQGPNEKLFF
v_call: TRBV13; d_call: TRBD1; j_call: TRBJ2-5; clone_size: .; cdr3_nt: TGTGCCAGCAGCATCCAGGACAGGGCCCAGTACTTC; cdr3_aa: CASSIQDRAQYF
v_call: TRBV6-6; d_call: .; j_call: TRBJ1-3; clone_size: .; cdr3_nt: TGTGCCAGCAGTTACGGGGCAGGCTCTGGAAACACCATATATTTT; cdr3_aa: CASSYGAGSGNTIYF
v_call: TRBV7-2; d_call: TRBD1; j_call: TRBJ2-6; clone_size: .; cdr3_nt: TGTGCCAGCAGCTCCGGGACAGGGGCTGGGGCCAACGTCCTGACTTTC; cdr3_aa: CASSSGTGAGANVLTF
v_call: TRBV6-6; d_call: .; j_call: TRBJ1-2; clone_size: .; cdr3_nt: TGTGCCATCGGTTGGGGATCGGCATGGGGCTACACCTTC; cdr3_aa: CAIGWGSAWGYTF
v_call: TRBV6-6; d_call: .; j_call: TRBJ1-1; clone_size: .; cdr3_nt: TGTGCCAGCAGTATACAGGGAATGAACACTGAAGCTTTCTTT; cdr3_aa: CASSIQGMNTEAFF
v_call: TRBV6-5; d_call: .; j_call: TRBJ1-3; clone_size: .; cdr3_nt: TGTGCCAGCAGTTTTATGGGGGGGGCCGGTGGAAACACCATATATTTT; cdr3_aa: CASSFMGGAGGNTIYF
v_call: TRBV14; d_call: .; j_call: TRBJ2-1; clone_size: .; cdr3_nt: TGTGCCAGCAGCCCTAACATCGACAGCTACAATGAGCAGTTCTTC; cdr3_aa: CASSPNIDSYNEQFF
v_call: TRBV2; d_call: TRBD1; j_call: TRBJ1-6; clone_size: .; cdr3_nt: TGTGCCAGCACGAACCAGGGGGCAAATTCACCCCTCCACTTT; cdr3_aa: CASTNQGANSPLHF
v_call: TRBV19; d_call: .; j_call: TRBJ2-7; clone_size: .; cdr3_nt: TGTGCCAGTAGTATCCACGTTATGTACGAGCAGTACTTC; cdr3_aa: CASSIHVMYEQYF
v_call: TRBV7-8; d_call: .; j_call: TRBJ1-4; clone_size: .; cdr3_nt: TGTGCCAGCAGCTCTAGCCAGTACCAGCGGGAAAAACTGTTTTTT; cdr3_aa: CASSSSQYQREKLFF
v_call: TRBV16; d_call: .; j_call: TRBJ1-4; clone_size: .; cdr3_nt: TGTGCCAGCAGCCAATCGGATGAAAAACTGTTTTTT; cdr3_aa: CASSQSDEKLFF
v_call: TRBV23-1; d_call: .; j_call: TRBJ2-5; clone_size: .; cdr3_nt: TGCGCCAGCAGTCAATCGGAACTAAGCGCCTTGGGAGAGACCCAGTACTTC; cdr3_aa: CASSQSELSALGETQYF
v_call: TRBV2; d_call: TRBD1; j_call: TRBJ1-5; clone_size: .; cdr3_nt: TGTGCCAGCAGTGAAGTAGGGACAGGTGACAATCAGCCCCAGCATTTT; cdr3_aa: CASSEVGTGDNQPQHF
v_call: TRBV6-5; d_call: .; j_call: TRBJ2-2; clone_size: .; cdr3_nt: TGTGCCAGCAGTTCCTCTAACACCGGGGAGCTGTTTTTT; cdr3_aa: CASSSSNTGELFF
v_call: TRBV13; d_call: .; j_call: TRBJ2-2; clone_size: .; cdr3_nt: TGTGCCAGCAGCATCACCGGGGAGCTGTTTTTT; cdr3_aa: CASSITGELFF
v_call: TRBV6-1; d_call: TRBD1; j_call: TRBJ2-1; clone_size: .; cdr3_nt: TGTGCCAGCAGTGGGAGGGGACAGGGAAGGTACAATGAGCAGTTCTTC; cdr3_aa: CASSGRGQGRYNEQFF
v_call: TRBV29-1; d_call: TRBD1; j_call: TRBJ1-2; clone_size: .; cdr3_nt: TGCAGCGTTGAGGCGCAAGCTAGACAGGGGATCTATGGCTACACCTTC; cdr3_aa: CSVEAQARQGIYGYTF
v_call: TRBV19; d_call: .; j_call: TRBJ1-1; clone_size: .; cdr3_nt: TGTGCCAGTAGTATAGGGGAGAACACTGAAGCTTTCTTT; cdr3_aa: CASSIGENTEAFF
v_call: TRBV5-6; d_call: TRBD1; j_call: TRBJ2-5; clone_size: .; cdr3_nt: TGTGCCAGCAGAGACACAGGGGTAGAGACCCAGTACTTC; cdr3_aa: CASRDTGVETQYF
v_call: TRBV5-4; d_call: .; j_call: TRBJ2-1; clone_size: .; cdr3_nt: TGTGCCACCGCGGTCGGGGGGACAACTAGCTCCTACAATGAGCAGTTCTTC; cdr3_aa: CATAVGGTTSSYNEQFF
v_call: TRBV6-1; d_call: .; j_call: TRBJ1-5; clone_size: .; cdr3_nt: TGTGCCAGCAGTGATGTGGGGCGTCAGCCCCAGCATTTT; cdr3_aa: CASSDVGRQPQHF
v_call: TRBV18; d_call: .; j_call: TRBJ2-3; clone_size: .; cdr3_nt: TGTGCCAGCTCACCCCCGGGGGTAGCGGCCACAGATACGCAGTATTTT; cdr3_aa: CASSPPGVAATDTQYF
v_call: TRBV18; d_call: .; j_call: TRBJ2-2; clone_size: .; cdr3_nt: TGTGCCAGCTCACCATACTCCCTAGGGGCCAACACCGGGGAGCTGTTTTTT; cdr3_aa: CASSPYSLGANTGELFF
v_call: TRBV7-9; d_call: .; j_call: TRBJ2-5; clone_size: .; cdr3_nt: TGTGCCAGCAGCTTAGCGGAGGCAGGCGGGGAGACCCAGTACTTC; cdr3_aa: CASSLAEAGGETQYF
v_call: TRBV19; d_call: TRBD1; j_call: TRBJ1-2; clone_size: .; cdr3_nt: TGTGCCAGTAGTACCGGACAGGGAGGGACTAAAGACTACACCTTC; cdr3_aa: CASSTGQGGTKDYTF
v_call: TRBV2; d_call: .; j_call: TRBJ2-7; clone_size: .; cdr3_nt: TGTGCCAGCAGTGAAGCGTACGAGCAGTACTTC; cdr3_aa: CASSEAYEQYF
v_call: TRBV28; d_call: .; j_call: TRBJ1-6; clone_size: .; cdr3_nt: TGTGCCAGCAGCCTGTATAATTCACCCCTCCACTTT; cdr3_aa: CASSLYNSPLHF
v_call: TRBV27; d_call: .; j_call: TRBJ1-3; clone_size: .; cdr3_nt: TGTGCCAGCAGTTTTGACAGCTCTGGAAACACCATATATTTT; cdr3_aa: CASSFDSSGNTIYF
v_call: TRBV7-9; d_call: .; j_call: TRBJ2-7; clone_size: .; cdr3_nt: TGTGCCAGCAGCCAGGGTGTGTCCGAGCAGTACTTC; cdr3_aa: CASSQGVSEQYF
v_call: TRBV2; d_call: .; j_call: TRBJ1-1; clone_size: .; cdr3_nt: TGTGCCAGCAGCCTCAGGGGAGGGGGAACTGAAGCTTTCTTT; cdr3_aa: CASSLRGGGTEAFF
v_call: TRBV7-2; d_call: TRBD1; j_call: TRBJ2-7; clone_size: .; cdr3_nt: TGTGCCAGCAGCCGGGACAGCCTTGAGCAGTACTTC; cdr3_aa: CASSRDSLEQYF
v_call: TRBV10-3; d_call: TRBD1; j_call: TRBJ2-1; clone_size: once; cdr3_nt: TGTGCCATCAGTGATGACAGGGTAGGGGAAGAGCAGTTCTTC; cdr3_aa: CAISDDRVGEEQFF
v_call: TRBV27; d_call: TRBD1; j_call: TRBJ1-2; clone_size: .; cdr3_nt: TGTGCCAGCAGCCGGACAGGGGATGGCTACACCTTC; cdr3_aa: CASSRTGDGYTF
v_call: TRBV19; d_call: .; j_call: TRBJ2-3; clone_size: .; cdr3_nt: TGTGCCAGTAGTATGGGTAGGGCGGCAGATACGCAGTATTTT; cdr3_aa: CASSMGRAADTQYF
v_call: TRBV7-2; d_call: .; j_call: TRBJ2-5; clone_size: once; cdr3_nt: TGTGCCAGCAGCTTACGGCCTCGGGGCAGTCAAGAGACCCAGTACTTC; cdr3_aa: CASSLRPRGSQETQYF
v_call: TRBV6-1; d_call: TRBD1; j_call: TRBJ1-4; clone_size: .; cdr3_nt: TGTGCCAGCAGTGAACTATCCGGGACAGGGTTAGAAAAACTGTTTTTT; cdr3_aa: CASSELSGTGLEKLFF
v_call: TRBV2; d_call: .; j_call: TRBJ1-1; clone_size: .; cdr3_nt: TGTGCCAGCAGTGACGACAGGCCTGAAGCTTTCTTT; cdr3_aa: CASSDDRPEAFF
v_call: TRBV19; d_call: TRBD1; j_call: TRBJ1-1; clone_size: .; cdr3_nt: TGTGCCAGTAGGCAGGGACAGGCGTCGCGAAAAACTGAAGCTTTCTTT; cdr3_aa: CASRQGQASRKTEAFF
v_call: TRBV28; d_call: TRBD1; j_call: TRBJ1-5; clone_size: .; cdr3_nt: TGTGCCAGCAGCCCCAGACAGGGTGGCAATCAGCCCCAGCATTTT; cdr3_aa: CASSPRQGGNQPQHF
v_call: TRBV6-4; d_call: .; j_call: TRBJ2-7; clone_size: .; cdr3_nt: TGTGCCAGCAGTGCCGGGGAAGGCTCCTACGAGCAGTACTTC; cdr3_aa: CASSAGEGSYEQYF
v_call: TRBV9; d_call: .; j_call: TRBJ2-1; clone_size: once; cdr3_nt: TGTGCCAGCAGCGCGAGCCGGACTGCGGGCAATGAGCAGTTCTTC; cdr3_aa: CASSASRTAGNEQFF
v_call: TRBV5-6; d_call: TRBD2; j_call: TRBJ2-5; clone_size: .; cdr3_nt: TGTGCCAGCAGCTTTGGCGGGGGGGCCCAAGAGACCCAGTACTTC; cdr3_aa: CASSFGGGAQETQYF
v_call: TRBV18; d_call: .; j_call: TRBJ2-7; clone_size: .; cdr3_nt: TGTGCCAGCTCACCCGGTAGGGTTTACGAGCAGTACTTC; cdr3_aa: CASSPGRVYEQYF
v_call: TRBV5-4; d_call: .; j_call: TRBJ1-4; clone_size: .; cdr3_nt: TGTGCCAGCAGGAAACAGGGTGCAAATGAAAAACTGTTTTTT; cdr3_aa: CASRKQGANEKLFF
v_call: TRBV5-6; d_call: .; j_call: TRBJ1-6; clone_size: .; cdr3_nt: TGTGCCAGCAGCCGCTCCATCACGAATAATTCACCCCTCCACTTT; cdr3_aa: CASSRSITNNSPLHF
v_call: TRBV4-3; d_call: .; j_call: TRBJ2-3; clone_size: once; cdr3_nt: TGCGCCAGCAGCCCCTCCTTTAGGGGGGGAGATACGCAGTATTTT; cdr3_aa: CASSPSFRGGDTQYF
v_call: TRBV5-8; d_call: .; j_call: TRBJ2-2; clone_size: .; cdr3_nt: TGTGCCAGCGACGACAGCCCGAACACCGGGGAGCTGTTTTTT; cdr3_aa: CASDDSPNTGELFF
v_call: TRBV7-2; d_call: TRBD2; j_call: TRBJ2-1; clone_size: .; cdr3_nt: TGTGCCAGCAGCTTGGGACTAGTTGGTAATGAGCAGTTCTTC; cdr3_aa: CASSLGLVGNEQFF
v_call: TRBV5-1; d_call: TRBD1; j_call: TRBJ2-5; clone_size: .; cdr3_nt: TGCGCCAGCAGCAAACAGGGGGTCCCAGGGGAGACCCAGTACTTC; cdr3_aa: CASSKQGVPGETQYF
v_call: TRBV29-1; d_call: .; j_call: TRBJ1-5; clone_size: .; cdr3_nt: TGCAGCGTTGAAGCCGTCGCACCTGACACTAGCAATCAGCCCCAGCATTTT; cdr3_aa: CSVEAVAPDTSNQPQHF
v_call: TRBV5-1; d_call: TRBD1; j_call: TRBJ1-6; clone_size: .; cdr3_nt: TGCGCCAGCAGCATTCAGGGGGCTTTAAGTTCACCCCTCCACTTT; cdr3_aa: CASSIQGALSSPLHF
v_call: TRBV28; d_call: .; j_call: TRBJ1-1; clone_size: .; cdr3_nt: TGTGCCAGCAGCCCCCCGGGGACAATGAACACTGAAGCTTTCTTT; cdr3_aa: CASSPPGTMNTEAFF
v_call: TRBV5-5; d_call: .; j_call: TRBJ1-2; clone_size: few; cdr3_nt: TGTGCCAGCAGCTTGAGATTGAACGGCCTTGGCTACACCTTC; cdr3_aa: CASSLRLNGLGYTF
v_call: TRBV6-6; d_call: .; j_call: TRBJ1-2; clone_size: few; cdr3_nt: TGTGCCAGCGGCTTACAGGCGAACTATGGCTACACCTTC; cdr3_aa: CASGLQANYGYTF
v_call: TRBV5-6; d_call: .; j_call: TRBJ2-4; clone_size: .; cdr3_nt: TGTGCCAGCAGCTTAGGCCTAGCCCTAGCCAAAAACATTCAGTACTTC; cdr3_aa: CASSLGLALAKNIQYF